This passage covers 20 T cell receptor beta chains from one sample sequenced in a study of tumor-infiltrating lymphocytes in oesophageal squamous cell carcinoma. TCRdb fed the PCR reads into MiXCR, producing one record per CDR3 protein. The table includes 15,000 to 20,000 distinct CDR3 sequences, approximately 45% detected once. Sequences were obtained from normal esophageal tissue next to the tumor. These receptors came from a female donor with esophageal squamous cell carcinoma.

This clonotype was seen many times. This sequence joins TRBV7-2 and TRBJ1-1; perhaps TRBD1 as D (6 bases). V was clipped by 1 base and J by 4 bases, with 13 bases between them. Germline V lookup: CDR1 SGHTA, CDR2 FQGNSA. The CDR3 contains 15 residues. CDR3 nucleotides: TGTGCCAGCAGCTTAGTGGGGGGCGCCGGCACTGAAGCTTTCTTT. Its protein product is CASSLVGGAGTEAFF.

On this clonotype itself: Because the CDR3 is missing its conserved closing phenylalanine or tryptophan, this is likely a read error. Because the CDR3's place on the DNA is in doubt, the DNA is left out and the CDR3 is given as listed by TCRdb. V usage is TRBV7-2 and J usage is TRBJ2-6; the DNA was not compared with TRBD2, the D call given in the table. Per germline, CDR1 SGHTA and CDR2 FQGNSA. The CDR3 contains 17 residues when both ends are counted. CDR3: CASSLDSGGVNEQYFGV.

This clonotype has only one observation. The chain couples TRBV12-3 or TRBV12-4 to TRBJ2-6, with D maybe TRBD2 (6 bases). CDR3 size: 15 residues. The germline V and J ends were trimmed by 7 bases and 2 bases, with 12 bases remaining between them. CDR3 sequence: CASTKIAAGANVLTF. Written as DNA, the CDR3 is TGTGCCAGCACTAAAATAGCGGCTGGGGCCAACGTCCTGACTTTC.

This clonotype was counted ten times or more. J is TRBJ1-1 and V is TRBV5-4; 9 nucleotides align to TRBD1. The CDR3 totals 15 residues. Germline loops: CDR1 SGHNT, CDR2 YYREEE (reference sequence). After removal of 1 base from V and 4 bases from J, the junction contained 5 bases not matched to a gene. As DNA, the CDR3 is TGTGCCAGCAGCTTGAGTCCGACAGGGGGCACTGAAGCTTTCTTT. This encodes CASSLSPTGGTEAFF. Drawing the rest from reference TRBV5-4 and TRBJ1-1, the complete variable domain is ETGVTQSPTHLIKTRGQQVTLRCSSQSGHNTVSWYQQALGQGPQFIFQYYREEENGRGNFPPRFSGLQFPNYSSELNVNALELDDSALYLCASSLSPTGGTEAFFGQGTRLTVV.

The chain joins TRBV4-1 to TRBJ2-3, with 13 bases aligning to TRBD2. The germline gives CDR1 MGHRA, CDR2 YSYEKL. This CDR3 comprises 16 residues. V gave up 0 bases and J gave up 5 bases; unmatched junction bases: 2. CDR3 sequence: CASSQEGLAGIDTQYF. CDR3 nucleotides: TGCGCCAGCAGCCAAGAGGGACTAGCGGGGATAGATACGCAGTATTTT.

This chain links TRBV7-6 with TRBJ2-5; D gene uncertain. Germline V gene data show CDR1 as SGHVS and CDR2 as FNYEAQ. Deletions cut 1 base from V and 4 bases from J, with 19 bases between. The CDR3 totals 17 residues. The CDR3 DNA is TGTGCCAGCAGCTTAGTTGGTGGGGTGGCCCCAGGAGAGACCCAGTACTTC. Protein sequence: CASSLVGGVAPGETQYF.

This clonotype showed up just a few times. The J gene is TRBJ2-6, the V gene TRBV29-1, with D tentatively TRBD2 (5 bases). The J call could be wrong; TRBJ2-7 is a better fit for the DNA end. CDR1 is SQVTM, CDR2 ANQGSEA, per germline. This CDR3 region has 12 residues. The DNA of the CDR3 is TGCAGCACTAAATCCGGGGCCTACGAGCAGTACTTC. Translation: CSTKSGAYEQYF.

This clonotype was observed a few times. Because the CDR3 is missing its conserved closing phenylalanine or tryptophan, this is likely a read error. Because the CDR3's place on the DNA is in doubt, the DNA is left out and the CDR3 is given as listed by TCRdb. V usage is TRBV12-3 or TRBV12-4 and J usage is TRBJ2-3; the D segment call TRBD1 is taken from the table without a DNA check. 16 amino acids form the CDR3, both terminal residues included. The CDR3: CASKRTGEDYGYTFGS.

This clonotype was counted between two and nine times. One junction end disagrees with the germline gene, perhaps due to a read error. The rearrangement links TRBV7-6 to TRBJ2-2, with D uncertain. The CDR3 has 12 amino acids. Per germline, CDR1 SGHVS and CDR2 FNYEAQ. The CDR3 DNA is TGTGCTAGCAGCCATCCTCGAGGGGAGCTGTTTTTT. This translates into CASSHPRGELFF. The full variable domain, rest sourced from reference TRBV7-6 and TRBJ2-2, is GAGVSQSPRYKVTKRGQDVALRCDPISGHVSLYWYRQALGQGPEFLTYFNYEAQQDKSGLPNDRFSAERPEGSISTLTIQRTEQRDSAMYRCASSHPRGELFFGEGSRLTVL.

Only a few counts were recorded for this clonotype. The V call is TRBV20-1, the J call TRBJ2-5; TRBD2 matches at 9 bases. Judging by the DNA end, TRBJ2-7 fits better; the J call may be wrong. The CDR3 has 15 residues. CDR1 and CDR2 from the germline V gene are DFQATT and SNEGSKA (reference sequence). CDR3 loop: CSARDVVAGVNEQYF. DNA for the CDR3: TGCAGTGCTAGAGATGTTGTAGCGGGAGTTAACGAGCAGTACTTC.

V is TRBV6-6 and J is TRBJ2-1; D is unclear. The CDR3 consists of 13 residues. The germline V gene has CDR1 MNHNY and CDR2 SVGAGI (reference sequence). Between the trimmed V and J ends, which lost 2 bases and 9 bases, there was a span of 11 bases. The CDR3 DNA follows: TGTGCCAGCAGTTACGGAGAAATTGGTGAGCAGTTCTTC. Its translation is CASSYGEIGEQFF.

This clonotype was seen ten or more times. The chain recombines TRBV4-1 with TRBJ2-7; no clear D. This CDR3 has 15 amino acids. V was cut by 0 bases and J by 2 bases, with 11 bases left in between. The V gene's germline CDR1 is MGHRA and CDR2 YSYEKL. CDR3: CASSQEGVDTYEQYF. For the CDR3, the DNA is TGCGCCAGCAGCCAAGAAGGCGTAGATACCTACGAGCAGTACTTC.

V gene TRBV12-3 or TRBV12-4 combines with J gene TRBJ2-6, with D perhaps matching TRBD1 (6 bases). The CDR3 contains 18 residues. V was pared by 3 bases and J by 2 bases, with 17 bases between. The DNA of the CDR3 is TGTGCCAGCAGTTTTCCAGGGGCCATGGATGCTGGGGCCAACGTCCTGACTTTC. The encoded protein is CASSFPGAMDAGANVLTF.

The chain is built from TRBV7-6 and TRBJ2-4; TRBD1 agrees at 8 bases. Judging by the DNA end, TRBJ1-2 fits better; the J call may be wrong. The CDR3 runs 16 residues. Per germline, CDR1 SGHVS and CDR2 FNYEAQ. The CDR3 nucleotides are TGTGCCAGCAGCTTAGATGGTCAGGGGGCGTTGAATGGCTACACCTTC. As protein: CASSLDGQGALNGYTF.

The rearrangement uses TRBV7-2 and TRBJ2-1, with 11 bases lining up with TRBD1. V lost 6 bases and J lost 7; bases outside the gene matches: 8. Germline values: CDR1 SGHTA, CDR2 FQGNSA. This CDR3 contains 15 residues. CDR3 region: CASRPGTGGGNEQFF. The CDR3 coding sequence is TGTGCCAGCAGACCCGGGACAGGGGGGGGAAATGAGCAGTTCTTC. Looking up the rest from reference TRBV7-2 and TRBJ2-1 gives the full variable domain: GAGVSQSPSNKVTEKGKDVELRCDPISGHTALYWYRQSLGQGLEFLIYFQGNSAPDKSGLPSDRFSAERTGGSVSTLTIQRTQQEDSAVYLCASRPGTGGGNEQFFGPGTRLTVL.

This clonotype was seen ten or more times. The J gene is TRBJ2-7, the V gene TRBV27; 9 bases are shared with TRBD2. Germline CDR1 MNHEY, CDR2 SMNVEV (reference sequence). Losses at the gene ends were 4 bases for V and 3 bases for J; bases not matched to a gene: 7. The CDR3 is 15 residues long. The CDR3 here is CASSSGTSPGYEQYF. As DNA, the CDR3 is TGTGCCAGCAGTTCCGGGACTAGCCCCGGCTACGAGCAGTACTTC.

The chain joins TRBV7-6 to TRBJ2-1, with no clear D. Trimming cost V 0 bases and J 7 bases, with 7 bases left between them. The CDR3 runs 13 residues. The V gene's germline CDR1 is SGHVS and CDR2 FNYEAQ. The CDR3 DNA sequence: TGTGCCAGCAGCTTAGCCGACGGGAATGAGCAGTTCTTC. Amino acid sequence: CASSLADGNEQFF. The full variable domain, with the rest looked up from reference TRBV7-6 and TRBJ2-1, is GAGVSQSPRYKVTKRGQDVALRCDPISGHVSLYWYRQALGQGPEFLTYFNYEAQQDKSGLPNDRFSAERPEGSISTLTIQRTEQRDSAMYRCASSLADGNEQFFGPGTRLTVL.

This clonotype was seen at least ten times. V and J are TRBV6-6 and TRBJ2-2; possibly TRBD1 for D (5 bases). The CDR3 length is 16 residues. V lost 2 bases and J 0 bases, leaving 10 bases between the germline ends. Germline V lookup: CDR1 MNHNY, CDR2 SVGAGI (reference sequence). CDR3 residues: CASSYAGFANTGELFF. CDR3 nucleotides: TGTGCCAGCAGTTACGCAGGGTTCGCGAACACCGGGGAGCTGTTTTTT.

This chain links TRBV10-2 with TRBJ2-5, with D maybe TRBD2 (6 bases). The J call is uncertain, as TRBJ2-1 better fits the DNA end. There are 12 residues in the CDR3. CDR1 WSHSY and CDR2 SAAADI come from the germline V gene. The chain's CDR3 is CTTIAPGDEQFF. In DNA, the CDR3 is TGCACCACTATAGCACCGGGGGATGAGCAGTTCTTC.

The chain links TRBV25-1 to TRBJ2-5; D is unresolved. The end of the DNA fits TRBJ2-7 better, so the J call may be wrong. CDR3 length: 11 residues. Germline CDR1 is MGHDK and CDR2 is SYGVNS. The CDR3 region is CASSITDEQYF. The CDR3 nucleotides read TGTGCCAGCAGTATTACAGACGAGCAGTACTTC.